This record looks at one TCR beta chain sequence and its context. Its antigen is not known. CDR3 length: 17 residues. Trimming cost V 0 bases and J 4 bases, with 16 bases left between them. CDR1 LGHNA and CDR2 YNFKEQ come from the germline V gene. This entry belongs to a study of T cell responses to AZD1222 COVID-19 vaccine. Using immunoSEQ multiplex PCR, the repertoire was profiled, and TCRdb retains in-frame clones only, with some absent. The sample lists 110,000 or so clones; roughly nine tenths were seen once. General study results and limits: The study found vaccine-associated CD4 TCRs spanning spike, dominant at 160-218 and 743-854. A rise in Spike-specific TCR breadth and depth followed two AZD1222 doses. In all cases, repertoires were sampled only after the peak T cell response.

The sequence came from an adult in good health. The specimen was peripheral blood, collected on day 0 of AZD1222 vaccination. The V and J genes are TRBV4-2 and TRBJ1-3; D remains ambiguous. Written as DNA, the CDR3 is TGTGCCAGCAGCCAAGATGAAGGACCTCCGTTCGGAAACACCATATATTTT. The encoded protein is CASSQDEGPPFGNTIYF.